This T cell receptor beta chain was obtained from a study of T cell responses to AZD1222 COVID-19 vaccine (dated by TCRdb to about 2021). In terms of the full investigation: Because spike-specific TCR depth and breadth did not differ between the two schedules, AZD1222 recipients who got a second dose at roughly 4 weeks were pooled with those who got a second dose at roughly 12 weeks. A total of 233 trial participants underwent TCR sequencing, of whom some 210 received two doses of AZD1222 and around 25 received two doses of the MenACWY control vaccine. Enrollment into the trials was organized by age into subgroups of 18-55, 56-69 and 70-plus years, and those subgroups contained about 160, 30 and 59 TCR-sequenced participants, respectively.

Comments on this clone: There is no known antigen for this receptor. The record has no base qualities; no much larger clone is one base away.

In the paper's terms, the time point label means: baseline before first vaccination. Samples from vaccinated people were obtained from the UK trials COV001 and COV002, which included a single-blind randomized controlled phase 2/3 trial of AZD1222 (ChAdOx1 nCoV-19) in healthy adults. For TCRbeta chain sequencing, PBMC samples were collected from trial participants at day 0 and at day 28 after the second dose. The CDR3 regions of human TCRbeta chains were subjected to immunosequencing. The study's own analysis went as follows. Repertoire TCRs were checked for matches against a reference library of SARS-CoV-2-specific TCRs that had been generated using the MIRA antigen-specificity platform. Breadth meant the fraction of unique TCRs that were SARS-CoV-2-associated, whereas depth meant the fraction of total T cells that were SARS-CoV-2-associated. Using the MIRA data, every spike-specific TCR was mapped to the spike region that the TCR reacted to and assigned to either a CD4 or a CD8 class. Log10-transformed breadth and depth values were compared by one-way ANOVA with Sidak's multiple comparisons tests. TCRdb's version of the immuneACCESS table is confined to in-frame rearrangements and falls short of the full clone set. An unresolved V gene accounts for under half of the shortfall where checked; the remainder is of unknown origin. That table gives V, J and clone size, and the DNA gave D and trimming. For this sample the table gives about 160,000 clones, of which about nine tenths were detected only once. The ten largest make up less than 6.5% of the sample.

Summary of the overall study and its limitations: After two AZD1222 doses, spike-specific TCR breadth and depth were significantly higher than at day 0 and than in MenACWY recipients. The 56-69-year group was small, and its depth increase did not reach significance, likely because of low power. Epitopes outside the regions mutated in the B.1.351 and B.1.1.7 variants were reportedly recognized by nearly half of the unique spike-specific TCRs. Because no samples from the day 14 peak response were available, repertoires could be characterized only after the peak T cell response. The vaccine-associated CD4 TCRs covered the entire spike protein, and the dominant responses fell in regions 160-218 and 743-854. Participants were mostly white British and included more females than males, and it was suggested by the authors that clonal diversity may have been underestimated. Conclusions about previously exposed vaccinees are limited, since just five or six AZD1222 recipients were seropositive for SARS-CoV-2 at baseline.

This clonotype was sampled from an adult in good health. The sample consisted of peripheral blood, taken on day 0 of AZD1222 vaccination.

In nucleotide form, the sequence is TGTGCCAGCTCACCACCGGGAATAGGGGACCTAAATCAGCCCCAGCATTTT. The translation is CASSPPGIGDLNQPQHF. The chain is encoded by TRBV18 joined to TRBJ1-5; a tentative D match to TRBD1 spans 5 bases. V is reduced by 0 bases and J by 4 bases, leaving a spacing of 16 bases between them. The germline V gene provides CDR1 KGHSH and CDR2 LQKENI. CDR3 length: 17 amino acids, cysteine to phenylalanine. Only the CDR3 DNA stays, 51 bases, in frame from base 1.